The 29 T cell receptor beta chains below all came from one sample that was sequenced in a study of cytomegalovirus exposure and HLA in healthy donors (dated by TCRdb to about 2017). Libraries were constructed by the immunoSEQ multiplex PCR assay. For the multiplex PCR, a mixture combining 60 forward primers for TCR Vbeta segments and 13 reverse primers for TCR Jbeta segments was used. Sourced from immuneACCESS, this table was stored by TCRdb with only in-frame sequences that have V and J called. A share of the clones is absent; for the studies checked, an unresolved V gene accounts for under half, and the remainder has no known explanation. Present in this sample are hundreds of thousands of clones, 55% to 75% of which were seen just once. Roughly 2.5% of the sample belongs to the ten largest clones. The sequencing input was PBMCs. All receptors come from a man in his forties in good health and CMV-seropositive.

The chain couples TRBV7-9 to TRBJ1-1; D is ambiguous. Trimming removed 4 bases at V and 3 bases at J, with 12 bases between. The CDR3 sequence is 14 residues long. The germline CDR1 and CDR2 sequences are SEHNR and FQNEAQ (reference sequence). DNA of the CDR3: TGTGCCAGCAGCTCGCCCGGAGGGTACACTGAAGCTTTCTTT. Translating it yields CASSSPGGYTEAFF. Together with reference TRBV7-9 and TRBJ1-1, the CDR3 gives the full variable domain: DTGVSQNPRHKITKRGQNVTFRCDPISEHNRLYWYRQTLGQGPEFLTYFQNEAQLEKSRLLSDRFSAERPKGSFSTLEIQRTEQGDSAMYLCASSSPGGYTEAFFGQGTRLTVV.

Only a few counts were recorded for this clone. The V call is TRBV4-1, the J call TRBJ2-7; 11 bases are a match to TRBD1. CDR1 is MGHRA, CDR2 YSYEKL, per germline. This CDR3 comprises 14 residues. V was pared by 4 bases and J by 5 bases, with 4 bases of the junction left unmatched. This CDR3 is CASSLRDRGDEQYF. The CDR3 DNA is TGCGCCAGCAGCCTCCGGGACAGGGGGGACGAGCAGTACTTC.

The chain combines TRBV4-1 with TRBJ2-3, with 16 bases matching TRBD2. V shed 3 bases, J shed 1 base, and the junction held 7 bases outside the gene matches. Germline V gene data show CDR1 as MGHRA and CDR2 as YSYEKL. The CDR3 runs 19 residues. DNA of the CDR3: TGCGCCAGCAGCCAGCCGGGACTAGCGGGGGGGCCAGGCACAGATACGCAGTATTTT. Its translation: CASSQPGLAGGPGTDTQYF.

The chain joins TRBV5-1 to TRBJ1-2, with 9 bases that match TRBD1. Losses at the gene ends were 3 bases for V and 4 bases for J; bases not matched to a gene: 4. CDR1 and CDR2 (germline): SGHRS, YFSETQ. The CDR3 length is 14 residues. CDR3 coding DNA: TGCGCCAGCAGCTGGACAGGGGCGAGCTATGGCTACACCTTC. Its protein is CASSWTGASYGYTF. Using reference TRBV5-1 and TRBJ1-2 for the parts outside the CDR3, the full variable domain is KAGVTQTPRYLIKTRGQQVTLSCSPISGHRSVSWYQQTPGQGLQFLFEYFSETQRNKGNFPGRFSGRQFSNSRSEMNVSTLELGDSALYLCASSWTGASYGYTFGSGTRLTVV.

The V call is TRBV19, the J call TRBJ2-7; D is undetermined. This CDR3 is 13 amino acids long. Between the trimmed V and J ends, which lost 3 bases and 3 bases, there was a span of 9 bases. Per the germline V gene, CDR1 is LNHDA and CDR2 is SQIVND (reference sequence). The CDR3 DNA is TGTGCCAGTAGTATTCGTGCAGGCTACGAGCAGTACTTC. Residues: CASSIRAGYEQYF.

This sequence joins TRBV5-6 and TRBJ2-5; 11 bases align to TRBD2. CDR1 SGHDT and CDR2 YYEEEE come from the germline V gene. The CDR3 is 17 residues long. V lost 0 bases to trimming and J lost 9 bases; unmatched junction nucleotides: 13. The CDR3 coding sequence is TGTGCCAGCAGCTTGGGACTAGCGGGACCACCCCGGTATGCCCAGTACTTC. It encodes CASSLGLAGPPRYAQYF.

This clone was picked up many times. The chain joins TRBV4-3 to TRBJ1-1, with unresolved D. Germline V CDR1 and CDR2: LGHNA, YSLEER. Trimming cost V 4 bases and J 5 bases, with 14 bases left between them. This CDR3 has 14 amino acids. CDR3 amino acids: CASSLPGLGTEAFF. The CDR3 region has the DNA TGCGCCAGCAGCCTCCCGGGTTTAGGAACTGAAGCTTTCTTT.

This clone was seen only a few times. The chain carries TRBV7-2 and TRBJ2-5; D remains unclear. The CDR3 runs to 12 residues. The germline V gene has CDR1 SGHTA and CDR2 FQGNSA. V was pared by 1 base and J by 4 bases, with 4 bases between. The CDR3 is CASSLVGETQYF. The DNA of the CDR3 is TGTGCCAGCAGCTTAGTCGGAGAGACCCAGTACTTC.

The CDR3 nucleotides read TGTGCCAGCAGCTCCGCACGGGGTTACGAGCAGTACTTC. This gives the protein CASSSARGYEQYF. The J gene is TRBJ2-7, the V gene TRBV11-3; tentatively, D is TRBD2 (5 bases). V shed 4 bases and J shed 4 bases, with 11 bases lying between them. The CDR3 runs to 13 residues. Germline CDR1 reads SGHNT; CDR2 reads YENEEA.

The chain combines TRBV5-6 with TRBJ2-7, with D tentatively TRBD1 (6 bases). Germline lookup yields CDR1 SGHDT and CDR2 YYEEEE. With 3 bases removed from V and 2 bases from J, the gap between germline ends came to 12 bases. The CDR3 has 14 residues. CDR3 sequence: CASSSGTSTYEQYF. CDR3 nucleotide sequence: TGTGCCAGCAGCTCAGGGACATCCACCTACGAGCAGTACTTC.

The chain recombines TRBV5-4 with TRBJ2-3, with 11 bases lining up with TRBD2. V lost 0 bases, J lost 10 bases, and 13 bases stayed unmatched. The CDR3 extends over 17 amino acids. The germline CDR1 and CDR2 sequences are SGHNT and YYREEE (reference sequence). The CDR3 DNA reads TGTGCCAGCAGCTTGGGGTTCTTAGCGGGGGGGCAGGATCCGCAGTATTTT. This sequence encodes CASSLGFLAGGQDPQYF.

J is TRBJ2-5 and V is TRBV7-9; 7 nucleotides agree with TRBD1. The V and J ends lost 4 bases and 2 bases, in that order; junction bases with no gene match: 7. Per germline, CDR1 SEHNR and CDR2 FQNEAQ (reference sequence). This CDR3 spans 15 amino acids. The CDR3 is CASSWSTGPQETQYF. The CDR3 nucleotides read TGTGCCAGCAGCTGGTCGACAGGGCCGCAAGAGACCCAGTACTTC. Combining the CDR3 with reference TRBV7-9 and TRBJ2-5 gives the whole variable domain DTGVSQNPRHKITKRGQNVTFRCDPISEHNRLYWYRQTLGQGPEFLTYFQNEAQLEKSRLLSDRFSAERPKGSFSTLEIQRTEQGDSAMYLCASSWSTGPQETQYFGPGTRLLVL.

The J gene is TRBJ2-7, the V gene TRBV28, with a possible D match to TRBD2 (6 bases). In germline, CDR1 is MDHEN, CDR2 SYDVKM. V was clipped by 5 bases and J by 0 bases, with 20 bases between them. This CDR3 contains 17 residues. The CDR3 DNA reads as TGTGCCAGCAGTACCCCCCCGTGGGGGGAGATCTCCTACGAGCAGTACTTC. This gives the protein CASSTPPWGEISYEQYF.

This sequence joins TRBV2 and TRBJ1-1, with 9 nucleotides matching TRBD1. The CDR3 totals 14 residues. Germline CDR1 and CDR2: SNHLY and FYNNEI. The J segment lost 2 bases and the V segment lost 6 bases, leaving 4 bases of the junction unmatched. CDR3 amino acids: CASRGQGFNTEAFF. The CDR3, as DNA: TGTGCCAGCAGGGGACAGGGCTTTAACACTGAAGCTTTCTTT.

As concerns this clone: A junction end diverges from the germline sequence, so it may reflect a read error. The chain combines TRBV7-9 with TRBJ1-1; D unresolved. Germline CDR1 is SEHNR and CDR2 is FQNEAQ (reference sequence). There are 13 residues in the CDR3. The chain's CDR3 is CSSSRNADTEAFF. The DNA of the CDR3 is TGTTCCAGCAGCCGAAATGCGGACACTGAAGCTTTCTTT. Filled out from reference TRBV7-9 and TRBJ1-1, the complete variable domain reads DTGVSQNPRHKITKRGQNVTFRCDPISEHNRLYWYRQTLGQGPEFLTYFQNEAQLEKSRLLSDRFSAERPKGSFSTLEIQRTEQGDSAMYLCSSSRNADTEAFFGQGTRLTVV.

The genes are TRBV13 and TRBJ2-7; TRBD2 matches at 13 bases. CDR1 is PRHDT and CDR2 is FYEKMQ in the germline V gene (reference sequence). With 5 bases clipped from V and 2 bases from J, the junction kept 18 bases outside the gene matches. The CDR3 is 20 amino acids. As DNA, the CDR3 is TGTGCCAGCAGCCCACCAGCCTATGGACTAGCGGGGGAGTCCGCCTACGAGCAGTACTTC. This translates into CASSPPAYGLAGESAYEQYF.

V and J are TRBV6-5 and TRBJ1-6; the match to TRBD1 covers 9 bases. The germline V gene has CDR1 MNHEY and CDR2 SVGAGI. The V gene end was trimmed by 4 bases and the J gene end by 0 bases; junction bases not matched to a gene: 1. This CDR3 has 16 residues. The CDR3 sequence is CASSSTGGSYNSPLHF. DNA for the CDR3: TGTGCCAGCAGTTCGACAGGGGGCTCCTATAATTCACCCCTCCACTTT.

This clone was found a few times. This chain joins TRBV13 and TRBJ1-4; D may be TRBD1 (5 bases). The germline V gene encodes CDR1 PRHDT and CDR2 FYEKMQ (reference sequence). V lost 5 bases and J 7 bases, leaving 17 bases between the germline ends. The CDR3 has 15 residues. The CDR3 is CASSPGGGRGEKLFF. The CDR3 region has the DNA TGTGCCAGCAGCCCCGGCGGGGGGAGGGGTGAAAAACTGTTTTTT.

The V call is TRBV6-4, the J call TRBJ1-1; D not certain. Trimming took off 3 bases at V and 1 base at J, with 12 bases between the two ends. Per germline, CDR1 MRHNA and CDR2 SNTAGT. There are 15 residues in the CDR3. CDR3 in amino acids: CASSESHRGNTEAFF. The CDR3 region has the DNA TGTGCCAGCAGTGAGTCGCATAGAGGGAACACTGAAGCTTTCTTT.

The chain's CDR3 is CASSFPGQGYTEAFF. In DNA, the CDR3 is TGTGCCAGCAGCTTCCCGGGACAGGGATACACTGAAGCTTTCTTT. The chain employs TRBV11-3 and TRBJ1-1; 9 bases are a match to TRBD1. Germline CDR1 reads SGHNT; CDR2 reads YENEEA. V gave up 3 bases and J gave up 3 bases; unmatched junction bases: 5. This CDR3 has 15 residues.

This clone was seen only a few times. This rearrangement joins TRBV28 to TRBJ2-2; 7 bases are a match to TRBD1. Germline assignment: CDR1 MDHEN and CDR2 SYDVKM. The CDR3 sequence is 16 residues long. With V trimmed by 5 bases and J by 0 bases, 6 bases remained unmatched. The CDR3, as DNA: TGTGCCAGCAGTCTTTCGGGACAGACGAACACCGGGGAGCTGTTTTTT. It translates to CASSLSGQTNTGELFF.

The chain employs TRBV2 and TRBJ2-3; weak D call: TRBD2 (5 bases). In germline, CDR1 is SNHLY, CDR2 FYNNEI. V lost 5 bases, J lost 5 bases, and 17 bases lay in between. CDR3 length: 15 residues. CDR3 sequence (DNA): TGTGCCAGCAGTCCCGGGGTAACCAGTGAAGATACGCAGTATTTT. Translation gives CASSPGVTSEDTQYF.

With respect to this clone: The junction and the germline gene differ at one end; a read error may be behind it. V gene TRBV5-4 combines with J gene TRBJ2-1; 7 nucleotides agree with TRBD2. The V gene's germline CDR1 is SGHNT and CDR2 YYREEE (reference sequence). The CDR3 consists of 15 residues. Here the CDR3 DNA reads TGTGCCGGCAGCCTCACGGGGGGTTATAACAATGAGCAGTTCTTC. This gives the protein CAGSLTGGYNNEQFF.

The sample holds a few counts of this clone. The chain couples TRBV7-2 to TRBJ2-3; the D gene is possibly TRBD1 (6 bases). Germline V gene lookup returns CDR1 SGHTA and CDR2 FQGNSA. CDR3 length: 15 residues. The germline V and J ends were trimmed by 5 bases and 6 bases, with 18 bases remaining between them. CDR3 nucleotide sequence: TGTGCCAGCAGCCTCCCGTCCAGGGGTTGGGATACGCAGTATTTT. The encoded protein is CASSLPSRGWDTQYF.

The J gene is TRBJ1-1, the V gene TRBV5-1; D is uncertain. V shed 4 bases and J shed 5 bases, with 18 bases lying between them. CDR3 length: 15 residues. Germline lookup yields CDR1 SGHRS and CDR2 YFSETQ. In DNA, the CDR3 is TGCGCCAGCAGCCCCCGGATGGGAGGTCAAACTGAAGCTTTCTTT. This sequence encodes CASSPRMGGQTEAFF. The full variable domain, in which reference TRBV5-1 and TRBJ1-1 provide the parts outside the CDR3, is KAGVTQTPRYLIKTRGQQVTLSCSPISGHRSVSWYQQTPGQGLQFLFEYFSETQRNKGNFPGRFSGRQFSNSRSEMNVSTLELGDSALYLCASSPRMGGQTEAFFGQGTRLTVV.

The J gene is TRBJ1-6, the V gene TRBV6-6; 9 nucleotides line up with TRBD1. Per the germline V gene, CDR1 is MNHNY and CDR2 is SVGAGI (reference sequence). J lost 8 bases, V lost 7 bases, and 12 bases had no gene match. The CDR3 has 16 amino acids. The CDR3: CASTEPPGQGYSPLHF. CDR3 DNA sequence: TGTGCCAGCACCGAACCGCCGGGACAGGGCTATTCACCCCTCCACTTT.

This clone was counted a few times. The V call is TRBV6-1, the J call TRBJ1-2; no reliable D call. V was cut by 4 bases and J by 7 bases, with 16 bases left in between. Germline CDR1 is MNHNS and CDR2 is SASEGT. The CDR3 sequence is 14 residues long. Here the CDR3 DNA reads TGTGCCAGCAGTGTAGCCCCTTCTACTAGTGGCTACACCTTC. This codes for CASSVAPSTSGYTF.

This clone was detected a few times. The chain joins TRBV7-2 to TRBJ1-6; 10 bases line up with TRBD1. The trim removed 1 base at V and 9 bases at J, leaving 6 bases unmatched. CDR3 length: 16 amino acids. Per the germline V gene, CDR1 is SGHTA and CDR2 is FQGNSA. CDR3 nucleotides: TGTGCCAGCAGCTTAGTTGGGGGACAGGGGACTTCACCCCTCCACTTT. Its translation is CASSLVGGQGTSPLHF.

The CDR3 nucleotides are TGTGCCAGCAGCGGACCCAGGGGTGAGACTAATGAAAAACTGTTTTTT. Amino acid sequence: CASSGPRGETNEKLFF. This chain joins TRBV7-2 and TRBJ1-4; the D gene is possibly TRBD1 (6 bases). The germline V and J ends were trimmed by 5 bases and 2 bases, with 15 bases remaining between them. This CDR3 contains 16 residues. Germline V gene sequence: CDR1 SGHTA, CDR2 FQGNSA. Using reference TRBV7-2 and TRBJ1-4 for the parts outside the CDR3, the full variable domain is GAGVSQSPSNKVTEKGKDVELRCDPISGHTALYWYRQSLGQGLEFLIYFQGNSAPDKSGLPSDRFSAERTGGSVSTLTIQRTQQEDSAVYLCASSGPRGETNEKLFFGSGTQLSVL.